This is a list of T cell receptor beta chains from one sample in a study of blood T cell repertoires in COVID-19. Some clones are missing from TCRdb's copy, which holds only in-frame ones; the method was immunoSEQ multiplex PCR. The table records approximately 160,000 clones, more than 70% of them present only once. The sequencing input was PBMCs or T cells enriched from blood (not recorded which). The origin of the receptors is a man aged 35-49 years who had recovered from COVID-19. The CDR3 runs from the conserved cysteine through the conserved F or W. The D gene is left open where the match is weak. Size is omitted from some rows. Given values are once, few, many or a class for expanded clones.

TRBV5-6,TRBJ2-1,-,TRBD1,TGTGCCAGCAGTTCCGGGACAGGGAATATGAATGAGCAGTTCTTC,CASSSGTGNMNEQFF
TRBV10-2,TRBJ2-5,-,-,TGCGCCAGCAGTGAGACAGTGGAGACCCAGTACTTC,CASSETVETQYF
TRBV7-6,TRBJ1-4,-,-,TGTGCCAGCAGCCCGTTAAGAGGGGGGGCTTTCGGTGAAAAACTGTTTTTT,CASSPLRGGAFGEKLFF
TRBV7-9,TRBJ2-7,-,TRBD2,TGTGCCAGCAGCCTCGTAGGTAGCGGGTTCTCCTACGAGCAGTACTTC,CASSLVGSGFSYEQYF
TRBV18,TRBJ1-6,-,-,TGTGCCAGCTCACCTTCGCCGGGAGTATATAATTCACCCCTCCACTTT,CASSPSPGVYNSPLHF
TRBV11-2,TRBJ1-1,-,-,TGTGCCAGCAGCCACACACCGAACACTGAAGCTTTCTTT,CASSHTPNTEAFF
TRBV13,TRBJ1-3,-,-,TGTGCCAGCAGCTTTAGTATCTACGGAAACACCATATATTTT,CASSFSIYGNTIYF
TRBV29-1,TRBJ2-2,-,TRBD2,TGCAGCGTTGGGTGGAGCGGGGGGACGAACACCGGGGAGCTGTTTTTT,CSVGWSGGTNTGELFF
TRBV4-2,TRBJ2-7,-,-,TGTGCCAGCAGCCAGGGCAAGACCTACGAGCAGTACTTC,CASSQGKTYEQYF
TRBV30,TRBJ2-2,-,TRBD2,TGTGCCTGGCAACTAGCGGGGTCCGGGGAGCTGTTTTTT,CAWQLAGSGELFF
TRBV9,TRBJ2-1,-,TRBD2,TGTGCCAGCAGCGTAGCTGGTCCCGGGACTAGCGTCAATGAGCAGTTCTTC,CASSVAGPGTSVNEQFF
TRBV7-8,TRBJ1-5,-,-,TGTGCCAGCAGCTTATCAGGCGATCAGCCCCAGCATTTT,CASSLSGDQPQHF
TRBV4-2,TRBJ1-6,-,-,TGTGCCAGCAGCCAAGCAAGGGGCAGGGGTTCACCCCTCCACTTT,CASSQARGRGSPLHF
TRBV3-1/TRBV3-2,TRBJ1-3,few,-,TGTGCCAGCAGCCAAGGAGGTACGAACTCTGGAAACACCATATATTTT,CASSQGGTNSGNTIYF
TRBV18,TRBJ2-1,-,-,TGTGCCAGCTCACCAGGGGGCCCCGGCAATGAGCAGTTCTTC,CASSPGGPGNEQFF
TRBV9,TRBJ2-2,-,-,TGTGCCAGCAGCGTAGGCGGGATGAACACCGGGGAGCTGTTTTTT,CASSVGGMNTGELFF
TRBV9,TRBJ2-5,-,TRBD1,TGTGCCAGCAGCGTACAGGGGGCGAGGGAGACCCAGTACTTC,CASSVQGARETQYF
TRBV30,TRBJ1-2,-,TRBD1,TGTGCCTGGAGTGAGGGACAGAAATATGGCTACACCTTC,CAWSEGQKYGYTF
TRBV30,TRBJ1-5,-,TRBD1,TGTGCCTGGAGTACAGGGGGAAGGCCCCAGCATTTT,CAWSTGGRPQHF
TRBV5-4,TRBJ2-4,-,-,TGTGCCAGCAGCCGGAACCGGGAGTCGCAAAACATTCAGTACTTC,CASSRNRESQNIQYF
TRBV11-2,TRBJ2-5,-,TRBD1,TGTGCCAGCAGCACCCGGACAGGGGGCGCGAGGGAGACCCAGTACTTC,CASSTRTGGARETQYF
TRBV20-1,TRBJ1-5,-,-,TGCAGTGCTAGTGGCGGGAGCAATCAGCCCCAGCATTTT,CSASGGSNQPQHF
TRBV7-3,TRBJ1-1,-,-,TGTGCCAGCAGCTTAGGGGGGTCCACTGAAGCTTTCTTT,CASSLGGSTEAFF
TRBV30,TRBJ2-3,-,-,TGTGCCTGGAGTGGTGGGGGGACCCAGTATACGCAGTATTTT,CAWSGGGTQYTQYF
TRBV5-8,TRBJ2-5,-,-,TGTGCCAGCAGCTTGGATCCCAGGGAATCCCAGTACTTC,CASSLDPRESQYF
TRBV7-9,TRBJ2-3,-,TRBD1,TGTGCCAGCAGCCGGGACAGTAGCACAGATACGCAGTATTTT,CASSRDSSTDTQYF
TRBV3-1/TRBV3-2,TRBJ1-1,few,-,TGTGCCAGCAGCCAATCCCGGAGGGTGAACACTGAAGCTTTCTTT,CASSQSRRVNTEAFF
TRBV7-2,TRBJ1-6,-,-,TGTGCCAGCCGTTCCCATCAGGGACTGGGATCACCCCTCCACTTT,CASRSHQGLGSPLHF
TRBV18,TRBJ2-1,-,-,TGTGCCAGCTCTCACCAGGGGGGCATAAAGGGCCAGTCCTCCTACAATGAGCAGTTCTTC,CASSHQGGIKGQSSYNEQFF
TRBV2,TRBJ2-1,-,-,TGTGCCAGCAATACAGGGTCCAATGAGCAGTTCTTC,CASNTGSNEQFF
TRBV12-3/TRBV12-4,TRBJ2-7,-,-,TGTGCCAGCAGCCATCCCCCCTACGAGCAGTACTTC,CASSHPPYEQYF
TRBV5-1,TRBJ1-1,-,-,TGCGCCAGCATGAAGCTTGGAGGCTACACTGAAGCTTTCTTT,CASMKLGGYTEAFF
TRBV10-1,TRBJ2-3,-,-,TGCGCCGCTACCCGACAGATTACTAGCACAGATACGCAGTATTTT,CAATRQITSTDTQYF
TRBV19,TRBJ1-1,-,-,TGTGCCAGTAGTCACGGGAACACTGAAGCTTTCTTT,CASSHGNTEAFF
TRBV7-2,TRBJ2-3,-,-,TGTGCCAGCAGCCCCTTCAGGGCGAGTGGTTCAGATACGCAGTATTTT,CASSPFRASGSDTQYF
TRBV4-1,TRBJ1-2,many,-,TGCGCCAGCAGCCAAGATCGGACAGTATCTAACTATGGCTACACCTTC,CASSQDRTVSNYGYTF